This T cell receptor (beta chain) is from a study of cytomegalovirus exposure and HLA in healthy donors. Whole-study findings and limits: The listing of 150 or so TCR beta chains classed them as cytomegalovirus-associated.

Primers for the PCR totalled 60 Vbeta and 13 Jbeta. Generated by immunoSEQ multiplex PCR, the TCRdb table keeps only in-frame clones and is missing some. The data hold 200,000 or so clones, with 75% to 90% observed a single time. To note about this clone: Its specificity is not known.

The CDR3 runs 13 residues. Trimming removed 8 bases from V and 2 bases from J, with 9 bases in between. Germline V gene data show CDR1 as MNHNS and CDR2 as SASEGT. This receptor was taken from a woman aged 40 to 49 in good health and CMV-seronegative. Specimen: PBMCs. The rearrangement links TRBV6-1 to TRBJ2-2, with D unclear. The CDR3 DNA follows: TGTGCCAGCTTTGGCGGAAACACCGGGGAGCTGTTTTTT. It is translated as CASFGGNTGELFF.